This note documents a single T cell receptor beta chain sequence. Clones were sequenced by immunoSEQ multiplex PCR, and TCRdb holds only the in-frame ones, with some missing. The data show 80,000 to 95,000 clones, with over 70% seen just once and 25% to 30% held by the top ten. This sample was taken from a study of CD8 T cell repertoires and HIV-1 epitope variants. The CDR3 is 16 residues long. CDR1 is MNHEY and CDR2 is SVGAGI in the germline V gene. Trimming stripped 0 bases from V and 2 bases from J, with 12 bases between. The clonotype originates from a male donor with HIV. The sample taken for sequencing was uncultured baseline CD8+ T cells from peripheral blood mononuclear cells (PBMCs). The genes are TRBV6-5 and TRBJ2-3; D unclear. CDR3 loop: CASSYSGVGFTDTQYF. CDR3 nucleotides: TGTGCCAGCAGTTACTCGGGTGTGGGGTTCACAGATACGCAGTATTTT.